These 18 T cell receptor beta chains originate from one sample sequenced in a study of CD8 T cells in Susac syndrome. RNA, at roughly 0.5 to 1 ug, was reverse transcribed with random hexamers. In TCRdb, the immunoSEQ multiplex PCR reads were re-called with MiXCR into one record per CDR3 protein. The data contain 170,000 or so distinct CDR3 sequences, roughly 95% of them singletons. The sample comprised CD8+ T cells from PBMCs. The receptors were sampled from a human donor with multiple sclerosis.

This chain joins TRBV15 and TRBJ1-2; D is undetermined. CDR1 and CDR2 from the germline V gene are LNHNV and YYDKDF (reference sequence). Trimming pared 1 base from V and 0 bases from J, leaving 9 bases between. This CDR3 comprises 15 residues. CDR3 in amino acids: CATSRGQTPNYGYTF. CDR3 DNA: TGTGCCACCAGCAGAGGACAAACGCCTAACTATGGCTACACCTTC.

This clonotype was found a few times. This chain uses TRBV6-5 with TRBJ2-2, with 7 bases that match TRBD2. This CDR3 has 14 amino acids. Trimming cost V 5 bases and J 3 bases; bases outside gene matches: 3. CDR1 MNHEY and CDR2 SVGAGI come from the germline V gene. The DNA of the CDR3 is TGTGCCAGCAGTCGACTAGCCGACACCGGGGAGCTGTTTTTT. This translates into CASSRLADTGELFF.

This clonotype was recorded once. The rearrangement links TRBV20-1 to TRBJ1-5; unclear D gene. Germline V gives CDR1 DFQATT, CDR2 SNEGSKA (reference sequence). The ends were cut back, 6 bases at V and 7 bases at J, with 22 bases in the middle. This CDR3 is 15 amino acids long. CDR3 sequence: CSAARDWGAGQPQHF. CDR3 DNA sequence: TGCAGTGCCGCGCGAGATTGGGGAGCGGGCCAGCCCCAGCATTTT.

This clonotype showed up just once. The chain recombines TRBV6-5 with TRBJ1-1; 7 positions match TRBD1. Germline loops: CDR1 MNHEY, CDR2 SVGAGI. The CDR3 covers 17 residues. The junction had 12 bases not matched to a gene; V was cut back by 0 bases and J by 5 bases. The CDR3, as DNA: TGTGCCAGCAGTTACTCGAGCGGGAGGGGGCTCGGAACTGAAGCTTTCTTT. It is translated as CASSYSSGRGLGTEAFF.

V usage is TRBV6-5 and J usage is TRBJ2-1; 7 bases match TRBD1. The junction had 10 bases not matched to a gene; V was cut back by 5 bases and J by 15 bases. Germline values: CDR1 MNHEY, CDR2 SVGAGI. The CDR3 is made up of 12 amino acids. The CDR3 reads CASSPDDRDWFF. The DNA for the CDR3 is TGTGCCAGCAGTCCCGACGACAGGGATTGGTTCTTC.

The V gene is TRBV29-1, the J gene TRBJ2-2, with D unclear. This CDR3 is 12 amino acids long. With 5 bases removed from V and 7 bases from J, the gap between germline ends came to 11 bases. Germline V lookup: CDR1 SQVTM, CDR2 ANQGSEA. The CDR3 nucleotides read TGCAGCGTTCTCGTGGCCGGCGGGGAGCTGTTTTTT. This gives the protein CSVLVAGGELFF.

The J gene is TRBJ2-6, the V gene TRBV7-9; no definite D call. This CDR3 region has 14 residues. V was cut by 1 base and J by 3 bases, with 4 bases left in between. Germline V gives CDR1 SEHNR, CDR2 FQNEAQ (reference sequence). The CDR3, as DNA: TGTGCCAGCAGCTTAGTCTTTGGGGCCAACGTCCTGACTTTC. Translation gives CASSLVFGANVLTF.

The rearrangement uses TRBV27 and TRBJ2-3, with TRBD2 as a possible D gene (6 bases). Per germline, CDR1 MNHEY and CDR2 SMNVEV (reference sequence). V lost 1 base, J lost 9 bases, and 11 bases lay in between. CDR3 length equals 13 residues. The CDR3 loop reads CASSLFRGSTQYF. Here the CDR3 DNA reads TGTGCCAGCAGTTTATTCCGGGGGTCCACGCAGTATTTT.

This chain joins TRBV27 and TRBJ1-1; perhaps TRBD1 as D (5 bases). The germline gives CDR1 MNHEY, CDR2 SMNVEV (reference sequence). This CDR3 has 13 residues. The V end was cut by 6 bases, the J end by 5 bases, with 13 bases between. Here the CDR3 reads CASRISGTTEAFF. Here the CDR3 DNA reads TGTGCCAGCAGGATCAGTGGGACTACTGAAGCTTTCTTT.

This clonotype has just one count. The rearrangement joins TRBV28 to TRBJ2-3; D is uncertain. The CDR3 contains 15 residues. The V gene's germline CDR1 is MDHEN and CDR2 SYDVKM. Trimming took 1 base from V and 2 from J, leaving 10 bases between them. CDR3 loop: CASSLYGGYTDTQYF. The CDR3 bases are TGTGCCAGCAGTTTATATGGCGGATACACAGATACGCAGTATTTT.

This clonotype is a singleton in its sample. The rearrangement uses TRBV3-1 and TRBJ2-1; 8 bases line up with TRBD1. After removal of 3 bases from V and 8 bases from J, the junction contained 3 bases not matched to a gene. Germline values: CDR1 LGHDT, CDR2 YNNKEL (reference sequence). The CDR3 is made up of 13 amino acids. The CDR3: CASSQARGHEQFF. The CDR3 DNA sequence: TGTGCCAGCAGCCAGGCCAGGGGGCATGAGCAGTTCTTC.

This sequence joins TRBV6-5 and TRBJ2-7; the D gene is possibly TRBD1 (5 bases). The CDR3 runs to 15 residues. V lost 0 bases, J lost 4 bases, and 13 bases lay in between. Per germline, CDR1 MNHEY and CDR2 SVGAGI. The CDR3 nucleotides read TGTGCCAGCAGTTACTCAGGTGACAGCCTTTACGAGCAGTACTTC. Its translation is CASSYSGDSLYEQYF.

In nucleotides, the CDR3 is TGTGCCAGCAGTTCCCGCCTTTTGAGGGGCGAACAGCCCCAGCATTTT. This gives the protein CASSSRLLRGEQPQHF. The chain recombines TRBV27 with TRBJ1-5; D is possibly TRBD1 (5 bases). The germline V and J ends were trimmed by 4 bases and 7 bases, with 20 bases remaining between them. The CDR3 totals 16 residues. Germline V gives CDR1 MNHEY, CDR2 SMNVEV (reference sequence).

CDR3 sequence reads: CSARYQGLYEQYF. In nucleotides, the CDR3 is TGCAGTGCTAGATACCAGGGACTCTACGAGCAGTACTTC. This sequence joins TRBV20-1 and TRBJ2-7; a possible D gene is TRBD2 (6 bases). V was shortened by 2 bases and J by 3 bases, with 11 bases between the two germline ends. Germline-derived CDR1 and CDR2 are DFQATT and SNEGSKA (reference sequence). The CDR3 sequence is 13 residues long.

This sequence joins TRBV20-1 and TRBJ2-5; 9 bases align to TRBD2. There are 14 residues in the CDR3. J was trimmed by 4 bases and V by 6 bases; bases with no gene match: 9. The germline CDR1 and CDR2 sequences are DFQATT and SNEGSKA (reference sequence). The DNA of the CDR3 is TGCAGTGCCCGGGCGGGTAGCGGGGGAGAGACCCAGTACTTC. Translation gives CSARAGSGGETQYF.

The V call is TRBV4-1, the J call TRBJ2-7, with 7 positions matching TRBD2. The CDR3 length is 16 residues. The germline gives CDR1 MGHRA, CDR2 YSYEKL. V shed 1 base and J 5 bases; nucleotides not matched to a gene: 11. CDR3 nucleotides: TGCGCCAGCAGCCAAGGGCCCCTCCTCCGGGGGGACGAGCAGTACTTC. Translating gives CASSQGPLLRGDEQYF.

The rearrangement links TRBV19 to TRBJ2-5, with D unresolved. CDR3 length: 13 residues. Germline CDR1 LNHDA, CDR2 SQIVND (reference sequence). The V gene lost 0 bases and the J gene lost 3 bases, with 5 bases spanning the gap. The CDR3 here is CASSIDTEETQYF. CDR3 nucleotide sequence: TGTGCCAGTAGTATAGATACGGAAGAGACCCAGTACTTC.

This clonotype was seen just once. The chain recombines TRBV20-1 with TRBJ2-3; D unclear. The CDR3 has 10 amino acids. V shed 8 bases and J shed 2 bases, with 5 bases lying between them. Germline V gives CDR1 DFQATT, CDR2 SNEGSKA (reference sequence). CDR3 amino acids: CSPDTDTQYF. CDR3 DNA sequence: TGCAGTCCGGACACAGATACGCAGTATTTT.